These 19 T cell receptor beta chains share one sample of origin, sequenced in a study of blood T cells in healthy people across ages. Alongside a J-beta primer mix, a sample-barcoded 5' primer served in a second PCR lasting about 6 to 11 cycles. MiXCR, applied by TCRdb to the 5' RACE reads, yields one record per CDR3 protein. In the table there are over 600,000 distinct CDR3 sequences, over 20% of which are singletons. Source material: blood. Receptors were obtained from a man in his 70s in good health.

V and J are TRBV19 and TRBJ1-4; TRBD1 might be the D (5 bases). Per the germline V gene, CDR1 is LNHDA and CDR2 is SQIVND (reference sequence). There are 13 residues in the CDR3. V lost 7 bases to trimming and J lost 7 bases, with 13 bases between them. CDR3 amino acids: CASNRGIPEKLFF. CDR3 in DNA: TGTGCCAGTAATCGGGGGATCCCTGAAAAACTGTTTTTT.

The CDR3 loop reads CATSRGQGADNIQYF. In nucleotides, the CDR3 is TGTGCCACCAGCAGAGGGCAGGGAGCCGACAACATTCAGTACTTC. This sequence joins TRBV15 and TRBJ2-4, with D perhaps assigned TRBD1 or TRBD2 (5 bases each). V was pared by 1 base and J by 7 bases, with 14 bases between. This CDR3 spans 15 amino acids. Looked up from germline, CDR1 is LNHNV and CDR2 is YYDKDF (reference sequence).

The chain uses TRBV7-9 and TRBJ2-7; D uncertain. Germline values: CDR1 SEHNR, CDR2 FQNEAQ (reference sequence). With 5 bases removed from V and 9 bases from J, the gap between germline ends came to 14 bases. The CDR3 consists of 12 residues. This CDR3 reads CASSPDRLRQYF. The CDR3 region has the DNA TGTGCCAGCAGCCCGGACCGTCTTAGGCAGTACTTC.

The chain recombines TRBV20-1 with TRBJ2-7; D is possibly TRBD2 (6 bases). CDR1 is DFQATT and CDR2 is SNEGSKA in the germline V gene (reference sequence). V dropped 0 bases and J dropped 0 bases, with 12 bases sitting between them. The CDR3 is 15 residues long. CDR3 sequence: CSARDLLANSYEQYF. The CDR3 coding sequence is TGCAGTGCTAGAGATCTACTAGCCAACTCCTACGAGCAGTACTTC.

This clonotype was counted only a few times. The CDR3 DNA reads as TGTGCCAGCAGCTCGAGCGGTCAGGGAAATGAAAAACTGTTTTTT. It codes for CASSSSGQGNEKLFF. The genes are TRBV7-9 and TRBJ1-4; possibly TRBD1 for D (5 bases). Germline assignment: CDR1 SEHNR and CDR2 FQNEAQ (reference sequence). The V end lost 4 bases, the J end lost 5 bases, and 14 bases lay between the germline ends. The CDR3 loop spans 15 amino acids.

This chain uses TRBV21-1 with TRBJ1-4; the table's D call, TRBD1, was not checked against the DNA. TRBV21-1 is termed a pseudogene. The CDR3 has 14 amino acids. As DNA, the CDR3 is TGTGCCAGCAGCTACCGGGACAGGGATGAAAAACTGTTTTTT. This encodes CASSYRDRDEKLFF.

This clonotype was detected many times. The chain carries TRBV7-9 and TRBJ2-1; D is undetermined. The CDR3 contains 15 residues. The V end was cut by 5 bases, the J end by 4 bases, with 15 bases between. Per the germline V gene, CDR1 is SEHNR and CDR2 is FQNEAQ (reference sequence). The CDR3 region is CASSLTTALYNEQFF. CDR3 nucleotide sequence: TGTGCCAGCAGCCTAACTACCGCCCTATACAATGAGCAGTTCTTC. Drawing the rest from reference TRBV7-9 and TRBJ2-1, the complete variable domain is DTGVSQNPRHKITKRGQNVTFRCDPISEHNRLYWYRQTLGQGPEFLTYFQNEAQLEKSRLLSDRFSAERPKGSFSTLEIQRTEQGDSAMYLCASSLTTALYNEQFFGPGTRLTVL.

The gene calls are TRBV24-1 and TRBJ2-1; 12 bases are a match to TRBD1. Germline V lookup: CDR1 KGHDR, CDR2 SFDVKD. The CDR3 contains 14 residues. Trimming took 7 bases from V and 5 from J; bases not matched to a gene: 2. The CDR3 DNA follows: TGTGCCACCAGGGGACAGGGGGCGAACAATGAGCAGTTCTTC. Its translation: CATRGQGANNEQFF.

Many counts were recorded for this clonotype. For the CDR3, the DNA is TGTGCCAGCAGCTTACCTCAAACGGAAGAGACCCAGTACTTC. Protein sequence: CASSLPQTEETQYF. The chain has TRBV7-8 and TRBJ2-5, with unresolved D. Germline V lookup: CDR1 SGHVS, CDR2 FQNEAQ. The ends were cut back, 2 bases at V and 3 bases at J, with 10 bases in the middle. This CDR3 contains 14 residues. Supplemented by reference TRBV7-8 and TRBJ2-5, the full variable domain reads GAGVSQSPRYKVAKRGQDVALRCDPISGHVSLFWYQQALGQGPEFLTYFQNEAQLDKSGLPSDRFFAERPEGSVSTLKIQRTQQEDSAVYLCASSLPQTEETQYFGPGTRLLVL.

V is TRBV20-1 and J is TRBJ1-2; 9 bases are a match to TRBD1. Germline V gives CDR1 DFQATT, CDR2 SNEGSKA (reference sequence). The CDR3 length is 13 residues. Trimming cost V 5 bases and J 5 bases; bases outside gene matches: 6. CDR3 in DNA: TGCAGTGCTGAGGACAGGGGCGGGTATGGCTACACCTTC. This sequence encodes CSAEDRGGYGYTF.

V usage is TRBV5-1 and J usage is TRBJ2-5, with 11 bases identical to TRBD2. Trimming took 0 bases from V and 1 from J; bases not matched to a gene: 5. The CDR3 extends over 17 amino acids. Germline V gives CDR1 SGHRS, CDR2 YFSETQ. Here the CDR3 reads CASSLEGSGRVQETQYF. CDR3 bases: TGCGCCAGCAGCTTGGAGGGTAGCGGGAGGGTCCAAGAGACCCAGTACTTC.

This clonotype was detected a few times. The chain links TRBV2 to TRBJ2-7; 7 nucleotides agree with TRBD2. The J segment lost 4 bases and the V segment lost 7 bases, leaving 4 bases of the junction unmatched. This CDR3 has 12 amino acids. The V gene's germline CDR1 is SNHLY and CDR2 FYNNEI. The DNA of the CDR3 is TGTGCCAGCACCTCGGGAGGTTACGAGCAGTACTTC. This sequence encodes CASTSGGYEQYF.

This chain links TRBV7-4 with TRBJ1-5; 9 bases agree with TRBD1. The CDR3 runs 18 residues. V trimming: 7 bases; J trimming: 0 bases; junction bases outside the gene matches: 13. Per the germline V gene, CDR1 is SGHVT and CDR2 is SQSDAQ. The CDR3 coding sequence is TGTGCCAGCACCTATCCGGGACAGGGTTTATTTAGCAATCAGCCCCAGCATTTT. Its translation is CASTYPGQGLFSNQPQHF.

This chain links TRBV14 with TRBJ1-1; D unclear. The CDR3 extends over 13 amino acids. Germline CDR1 and CDR2: SGHDN and FVKESK. V lost 6 bases and J lost 1, with 9 bases in between. The CDR3 nucleotides read TGTGCCAGCAGAGAACAACAGAACACTGAAGCTTTCTTT. It encodes CASREQQNTEAFF.

This clonotype turned up a few times. This chain joins TRBV18 and TRBJ1-2; D is perhaps TRBD1 (5 bases). Per the germline V gene, CDR1 is KGHSH and CDR2 is LQKENI. Trimming removed 3 bases at V and 3 bases at J, with 8 bases between. The CDR3 totals 13 residues. CDR3 in DNA: TGTGCCAGCTCACCGGGACGGGACTATGGCTACACCTTC. As protein: CASSPGRDYGYTF. The variable domain in full, with the rest retrieved from reference TRBV18 and TRBJ1-2, is NAGVMQNPRHLVRRRGQEARLRCSPMKGHSHVYWYRQLPEEGLKFMVYLQKENIIDESGMPKERFSAEFPKEGPSILRIQQVVRGDSAAYFCASSPGRDYGYTFGSGTRLTVV.

The chain is built from TRBV7-8 and TRBJ2-7; unclear D gene. The V end lost 0 bases, the J end lost 5 bases, and 11 bases lay between the germline ends. Germline V lookup: CDR1 SGHVS, CDR2 FQNEAQ. The CDR3 has 14 residues. CDR3 DNA sequence: TGTGCCAGCAGCTTAGCCCTAGTGGCTAACGAGCAGTACTTC. It encodes CASSLALVANEQYF. The full variable domain, rest sourced from reference TRBV7-8 and TRBJ2-7, is GAGVSQSPRYKVAKRGQDVALRCDPISGHVSLFWYQQALGQGPEFLTYFQNEAQLDKSGLPSDRFFAERPEGSVSTLKIQRTQQEDSAVYLCASSLALVANEQYFGPGTRLTVT.

The V and J genes are TRBV20-1 and TRBJ2-5; D unclear. This CDR3 contains 16 residues. Trimming took off 4 bases at V and 1 base at J, with 19 bases between the two ends. Germline CDR1 DFQATT, CDR2 SNEGSKA (reference sequence). Here the CDR3 DNA reads TGCAGTGCTACCCCTAGGGCAGGAGCCTTCCAAGAGACCCAGTACTTC. Its translation: CSATPRAGAFQETQYF.

This chain joins TRBV7-9 and TRBJ1-5; D is possibly TRBD1 (5 bases). V was pared by 5 bases and J by 0 bases, with 11 bases between. The germline V gene has CDR1 SEHNR and CDR2 FQNEAQ (reference sequence). The CDR3 covers 15 residues. The CDR3 region is CASSLGTLSNQPQHF. CDR3 DNA: TGTGCCAGCAGCCTGGGGACCCTTAGCAATCAGCCCCAGCATTTT.

In its sample, this clonotype was seen many times. This chain links TRBV7-6 with TRBJ2-7; D gene uncertain. The germline gives CDR1 SGHVS, CDR2 FNYEAQ. V was trimmed by 0 bases and J by 0 bases, leaving 6 bases between them. The CDR3 is 14 residues long. The CDR3 region is CASSLAHGSYEQYF. The CDR3 DNA is TGTGCCAGCAGCTTAGCGCACGGCTCCTACGAGCAGTACTTC.